The rows below give T cell receptor beta chains drawn from one sample of a study of T cells in localized non-small cell lung cancer. Produced via immunoSEQ multiplex PCR; TCRdb's table is partial and in-frame only. The table includes about 59,000 clones, approximately 89% detected once. The specimen was peripheral blood, collected before any cancer treatment. These receptors all stem from a man aged 35 to 70 with stage I lung adenocarcinoma. The CDR3 runs from the conserved cysteine through the conserved F or W. D genes are given only for firm matches. Clone size is given for some rows only: seen once, a few or many times, or a class if the clone is expanded.

V gene,clone size,J gene,D gene,CDR3 DNA,CDR3 protein
TRBV7-9,-,TRBJ2-1,-,TGTGCCAGCAGCACCTCCCGGGGAAGCGCCTATGGCTCCTACAATGAGCAGTTCTTC,CASSTSRGSAYGSYNEQFF
TRBV14,-,TRBJ1-1,TRBD1,TGTGCCAGCAGCCAGGACAGGGTTAAAGCTTTCTTT,CASSQDRVKAFF
TRBV28,-,TRBJ1-1,-,TGTGCCAGCGGATTGACAGGGAACACTGAAGCTTTCTTT,CASGLTGNTEAFF
TRBV27,-,TRBJ1-2,-,TGTGCCAGCAGTTTTAATAGGGGCTATGGCTACACCTTC,CASSFNRGYGYTF
TRBV5-6,-,TRBJ2-1,TRBD2,TGTGCCAGCAGCTTTTTAGCGGGAATGGATGAGCAGTTCTTC,CASSFLAGMDEQFF
TRBV15,-,TRBJ2-1,TRBD1,TGTGCCACCGAAGCCGGGACAGGTTACAATGAGCAGTTCTTC,CATEAGTGYNEQFF
TRBV7-9,once,TRBJ1-1,-,TGTGCCAGCAGCTTAGGAGGATTTCCTGAAGCTTTCTTT,CASSLGGFPEAFF
TRBV10-3,-,TRBJ1-2,-,TGTGCCATCAGCCTGACAGGACGAGGGGCGGGGGTCTATGGCTACACCTTC,CAISLTGRGAGVYGYTF
TRBV9,once,TRBJ2-5,TRBD2,TGTGCCAGCTCCGGGGGGGGAGGCCACCCAGGGGCCCAGTACTTC,CASSGGGGHPGAQYF
TRBV5-6,-,TRBJ2-7,-,TGTGCCAGCAGCACAGGGATCAACGAGCAGTACTTC,CASSTGINEQYF
TRBV7-6,-,TRBJ1-1,-,TGTGCCAGCAGCTTAACAGGGAACACTGAAGCTTTCTTT,CASSLTGNTEAFF
TRBV5-4,-,TRBJ2-2,TRBD1,TGTGCCAGCAGCTTGGGTGGACAGGGGGCGGTCGGGGAGCTGTTTTTT,CASSLGGQGAVGELFF
TRBV7-1,-,TRBJ2-7,-,TGTGCCAGCAGGAGCCCAGGGAGCTCCTACGAGCAGTACTTC,CASRSPGSSYEQYF
TRBV5-4,once,TRBJ2-3,TRBD1,TGTGCCAGCAGCTGGACAGGGGGCACAGATACGCAGTATTTT,CASSWTGGTDTQYF
TRBV6-1,-,TRBJ2-1,-,TGTGCCAGCAGTGCCAGACCGGGACTCCTTTACAATGAGCAGTTCTTC,CASSARPGLLYNEQFF
TRBV5-1,-,TRBJ2-1,-,TGCGCCAGCAGCTTGGGGGGACTTAACAATGAGCAGTTCTTC,CASSLGGLNNEQFF
TRBV6-5,-,TRBJ2-1,-,TGTGCCAGCAGTTACAGCGGGCAGGGGTGGTTCTTC,CASSYSGQGWFF
TRBV5-4,few,TRBJ1-1,-,TGTGCCAGCAGCATATCGGGACATAACACTGAAGCTTTCTTT,CASSISGHNTEAFF
TRBV5-8,-,TRBJ2-7,-,TGTGCCAGCAGGGGGGGCGCAGGGGGCGAGCAGTACTTC,CASRGGAGGEQYF
TRBV5-4,-,TRBJ2-1,-,TGTGCCAGCAGCTCGACAGGTATTAACAATGAGCAGTTCTTC,CASSSTGINNEQFF
TRBV7-9,-,TRBJ2-5,-,TGTGCCAGCACCATTCGAGAGTCGGAGACCCAGTACTTC,CASTIRESETQYF
TRBV4-1,-,TRBJ2-7,-,TGCGCCAGCAGCCAAGAGAGTCCTAGCGAAGTCTACGAGCAGTACTTC,CASSQESPSEVYEQYF
TRBV2,-,TRBJ1-1,-,TGTGCCAGCAGTGCAGGGGAAGGCACTGAAGCTTTCTTT,CASSAGEGTEAFF
TRBV5-1,-,TRBJ1-1,-,TGCGCCAGCAGCTTGGTCGGCTGGAACACTGAAGCTTTCTTT,CASSLVGWNTEAFF
TRBV7-3,-,TRBJ2-3,-,TGTGCCAGCAGCTTACTGGGGGCAGATACGCAGTATTTT,CASSLLGADTQYF
TRBV18,-,TRBJ1-1,-,TGTGCCAGCTCAGAGTACAAGGGAGGCACTGAAGCTTTCTTT,CASSEYKGGTEAFF
TRBV10-3,-,TRBJ2-3,TRBD1,TGTGCCATCAGTCTACAGGGGGCTTCTAGCACAGATACGCAGTATTTT,CAISLQGASSTDTQYF
TRBV4-1,-,TRBJ1-1,TRBD1,TGCGCCAGCGGACTACAGGGGGCACCCACTGAAGCTTTCTTT,CASGLQGAPTEAFF
TRBV19,-,TRBJ2-4,TRBD2,TGTGCCAGTAGTATGGGACTACTAGCCAAAAACATTCAGTACTTC,CASSMGLLAKNIQYF
TRBV4-3,-,TRBJ2-1,TRBD2,TGCGCCAGCAGCCAAGAGTCAACTAGCGGGTACAATGAGCAGTTCTTC,CASSQESTSGYNEQFF
TRBV10-3,-,TRBJ2-7,-,TGTGCCATCAGTGCCGGGACACCCTACGAGCAGTACTTC,CAISAGTPYEQYF
TRBV29-1,-,TRBJ1-1,-,TGCAGCGTTGCGACAGCTTTGAACACTGAAGCTTTCTTT,CSVATALNTEAFF
TRBV27,-,TRBJ1-4,-,TGTGCCAGCAGTTTGGTCCAGGGAAATCAACTGTTTTTT,CASSLVQGNQLFF
TRBV11-3,-,TRBJ2-1,-,TGTGCCAGCAGCTTAGGGAAGGCGGTTACCTACAATGAGCAGTTCTTC,CASSLGKAVTYNEQFF
TRBV27,-,TRBJ2-7,TRBD2,TGTGCCAGCAGTTCTATCTCCCCGGGACTAGCGGAATCCTACGAGCAGTACTTC,CASSSISPGLAESYEQYF
TRBV5-4,-,TRBJ1-1,-,TGTGCCAGCAGCTTTAGGGGGATGAACACTGAAGCTTTCTTT,CASSFRGMNTEAFF
TRBV21-1,once,TRBJ2-7,-,TGTGCCAGCAGCAAAGGTTTCAGGGTGTGGAGCTACGAGCAGTACTTC,CASSKGFRVWSYEQYF
TRBV6-1,-,TRBJ2-3,TRBD1,TGTGCCACCTCCAGGGGGATCCCGCCGGATACGCAGTATTTT,CATSRGIPPDTQYF
TRBV28,-,TRBJ1-2,-,TGTGCCAGCAGTGCCGCTGGGGTTATCTATGGCTACACCTTC,CASSAAGVIYGYTF
TRBV5-6,-,TRBJ1-5,TRBD1,TGTGCCAGCAGTCCTAACAGGGGGCTGGGGCCCCAGCATTTT,CASSPNRGLGPQHF
TRBV10-3,-,TRBJ1-3,-,TGTGCCATCAGTGAGGAGAGCTCTGGAAACACCATATATTTT,CAISEESSGNTIYF
TRBV6-9,-,TRBJ2-7,-,TGTGCCAGCAGTTACTCGAGGTTCTCCTACGAGCAGTACTTC,CASSYSRFSYEQYF
TRBV27,-,TRBJ1-4,-,TGTGCCAGCAGTACTAAAGACATGGTCTCGAATGAAAAACTGTTTTTT,CASSTKDMVSNEKLFF
TRBV2,-,TRBJ2-3,-,TGTGCCAGCAGGGTCGGCGTAGCAGGGACCACAGATACGCAGTATTTT,CASRVGVAGTTDTQYF
TRBV7-2,-,TRBJ2-3,-,TGTGCCAGCAGTATAGCGGATAGCACAGATACGCAGTATTTT,CASSIADSTDTQYF
TRBV6-5,-,TRBJ2-3,-,TGTGCCAGCAGTATAGTCCGCTCAGATACGCAGTATTTT,CASSIVRSDTQYF
TRBV27,-,TRBJ2-1,TRBD2,TGTGCCAGCAGCTTACGAGCGGGAGAGGGCAATGAGCAGTTCTTC,CASSLRAGEGNEQFF
TRBV4-1,-,TRBJ2-7,-,TGCGCCAGCAGCCAATACCGGGACATTTCCTACGAGCAGTACTTC,CASSQYRDISYEQYF
TRBV18,-,TRBJ1-5,TRBD1,TGTGCCAGCTCCCCCGGACAGGGGGCGAATCAGCCCCAGCATTTT,CASSPGQGANQPQHF
TRBV7-2,-,TRBJ1-1,-,TGTGCCAGCAGCCCAGTGGCAGGGCGGTTGAACACTGAAGCTTTCTTT,CASSPVAGRLNTEAFF
TRBV11-2,-,TRBJ2-2,TRBD1,TGTGCCAGCAACCAGGCGGGACAGGGGATACCCGGGGAGCTGTTTTTT,CASNQAGQGIPGELFF
TRBV5-4,-,TRBJ2-5,-,TGTGCCAGCAGCTTGGACGCCAGGGCCCAAGAGACCCAGTACTTC,CASSLDARAQETQYF